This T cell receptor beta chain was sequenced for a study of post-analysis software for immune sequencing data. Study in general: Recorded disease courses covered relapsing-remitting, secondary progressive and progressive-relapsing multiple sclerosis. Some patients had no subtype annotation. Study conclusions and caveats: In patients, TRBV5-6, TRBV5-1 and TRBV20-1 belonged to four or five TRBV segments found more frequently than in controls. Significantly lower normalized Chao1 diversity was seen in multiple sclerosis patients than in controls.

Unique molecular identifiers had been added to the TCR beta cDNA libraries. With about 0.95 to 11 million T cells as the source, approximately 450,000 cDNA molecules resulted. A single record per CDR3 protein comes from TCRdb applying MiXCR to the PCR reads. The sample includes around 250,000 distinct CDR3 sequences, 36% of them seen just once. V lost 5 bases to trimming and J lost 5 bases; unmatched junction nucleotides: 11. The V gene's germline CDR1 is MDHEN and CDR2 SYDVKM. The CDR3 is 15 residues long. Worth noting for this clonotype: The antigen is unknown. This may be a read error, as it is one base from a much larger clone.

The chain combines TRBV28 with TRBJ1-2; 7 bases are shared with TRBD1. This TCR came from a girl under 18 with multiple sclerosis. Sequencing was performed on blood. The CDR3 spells CASSPLQGLCYGYTF. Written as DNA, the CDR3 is TGTGCCAGCAGTCCCCTACAGGGGCTGTGTTATGGCTACACCTTC.